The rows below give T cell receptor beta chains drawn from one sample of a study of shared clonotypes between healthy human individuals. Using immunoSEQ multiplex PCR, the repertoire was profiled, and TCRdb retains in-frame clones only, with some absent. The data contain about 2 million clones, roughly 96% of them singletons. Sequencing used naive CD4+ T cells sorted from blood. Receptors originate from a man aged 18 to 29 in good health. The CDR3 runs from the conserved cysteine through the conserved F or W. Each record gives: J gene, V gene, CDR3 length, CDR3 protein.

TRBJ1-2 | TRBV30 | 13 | CAWSVGQGNGYTF
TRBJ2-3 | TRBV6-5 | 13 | CASNRQGSDTQYF
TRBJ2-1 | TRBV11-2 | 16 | CASSFLSGGARNEQFF
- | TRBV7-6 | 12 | CASSLGTYEQYF
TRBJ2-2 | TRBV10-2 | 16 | CASSESELDITGELFF
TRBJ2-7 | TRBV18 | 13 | CASSLDRVYEQYF
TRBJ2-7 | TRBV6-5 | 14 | CASSAGTVGYEQYF
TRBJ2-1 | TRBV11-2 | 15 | CASKIGQGAYNEQFF
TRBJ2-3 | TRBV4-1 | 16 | CASSPKRRGDRDTQYF
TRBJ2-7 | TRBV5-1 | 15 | CASSRGQGGVNEQYF
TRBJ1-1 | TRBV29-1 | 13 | CSVENSPGTEAFF
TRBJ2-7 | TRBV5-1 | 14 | CASSLLGDGYEQYF
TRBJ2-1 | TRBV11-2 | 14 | CASSAGASYNEQFF
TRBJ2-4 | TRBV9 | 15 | CASSPPGTGGNIQYF
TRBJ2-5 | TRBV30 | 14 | CAWSGGQLGETQYF
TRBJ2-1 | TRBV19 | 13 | CASSPGGIGEQFF
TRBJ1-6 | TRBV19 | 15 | CASSIEGRNNSPLHF
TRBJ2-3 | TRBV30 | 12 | CAWGEVTDTQYF
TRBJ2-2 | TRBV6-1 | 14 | CASNGQGNTGELFF
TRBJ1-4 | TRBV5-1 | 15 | CASSLWGETNEKLFF
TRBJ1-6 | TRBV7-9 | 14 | CASSFAGDNSPLHF
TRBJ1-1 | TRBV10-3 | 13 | CAIQQGAGTEAFF
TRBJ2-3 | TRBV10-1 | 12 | CASSDAWDTQYF
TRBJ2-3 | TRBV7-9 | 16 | CASSFFQGAARDTQYF
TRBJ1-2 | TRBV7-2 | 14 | CASSLVGSALGYTF
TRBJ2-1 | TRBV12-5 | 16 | CASGFLAGGPFAEQFF
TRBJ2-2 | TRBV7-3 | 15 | CASSLVRGNTGELFF